The 3 T cell receptor beta chains listed next were all sequenced from one sample in a study of beta chain features in type 1 diabetes. Expressed TCRB transcripts were sequenced because the entire RNA isolate underwent reverse transcription. TCRdb's copy holds only in-frame clones and misses some; the assay was immunoSEQ multiplex PCR. In the table there are around 180,000 clones, 10% to 15% of which are singletons. Sequenced sample: central memory CD4+ T cells from blood. The receptors derive from a young woman in good health.

The chain combines TRBV2 with TRBJ2-7, with D perhaps TRBD2 (5 bases). The CDR3 sequence is 14 residues long. V lost 3 bases, J lost 3 bases, and 12 bases lay in between. CDR1 SNHLY and CDR2 FYNNEI come from the germline V gene. Here the CDR3 DNA reads TGTGCCAGCAGTGACAGGCTAGCTAACTACGAGCAGTACTTC. It yields the protein CASSDRLANYEQYF.

The chain combines TRBV11-2 with TRBJ2-7; 8 bases align to TRBD1. Trimming at V came to 5 bases and at J to 6 bases, leaving 9 bases not matched to a gene. The CDR3 contains 14 residues. The V gene's germline CDR1 is SGHAT and CDR2 FQNNGV. The DNA of the CDR3 is TGTGCCAGCAGCCGCGACAGGGGTAGAGGCGAGCAGTACTTC. Its protein is CASSRDRGRGEQYF.

The V and J genes are TRBV18 and TRBJ2-5, with D hard to call. Germline values: CDR1 KGHSH, CDR2 LQKENI. Trimming pared 6 bases from V and 2 bases from J, leaving 10 bases between. The CDR3 covers 13 residues. The DNA for the CDR3 is TGTGCCAGCTCCGACTCTGGGCAAGAGACCCAGTACTTC. It encodes CASSDSGQETQYF.